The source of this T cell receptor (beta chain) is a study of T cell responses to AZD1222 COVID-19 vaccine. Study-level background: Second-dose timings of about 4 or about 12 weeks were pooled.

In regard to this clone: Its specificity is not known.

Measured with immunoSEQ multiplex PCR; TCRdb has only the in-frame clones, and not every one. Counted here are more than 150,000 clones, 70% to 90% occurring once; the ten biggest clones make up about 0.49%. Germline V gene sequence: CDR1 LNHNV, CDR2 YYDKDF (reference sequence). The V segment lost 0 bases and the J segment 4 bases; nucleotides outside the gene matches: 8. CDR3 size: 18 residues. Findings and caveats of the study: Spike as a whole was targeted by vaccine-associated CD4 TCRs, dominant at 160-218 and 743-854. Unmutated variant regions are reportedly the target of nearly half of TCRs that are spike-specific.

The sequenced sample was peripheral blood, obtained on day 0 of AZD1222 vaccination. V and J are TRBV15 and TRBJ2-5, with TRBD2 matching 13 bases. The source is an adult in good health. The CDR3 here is CATSRDRTSGGLGETQYF. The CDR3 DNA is TGTGCCACCAGCAGAGATAGGACTAGCGGGGGCCTGGGAGAGACCCAGTACTTC.